The entry below gives a single T cell receptor beta chain sequence along with its context. The data are from a study of blood T cell repertoires in COVID-19. The wider study: PBMCs, B-cell-depleted T cells, or T cells were the source of the cDNA or gDNA that made up the material.

Produced via immunoSEQ multiplex PCR; TCRdb's table is partial and in-frame only. The sample comprises approximately 200,000 clones, 75% to 85% of which are singletons, and around 7.4% rests with the top ten. This study enrolled people aged roughly 18 to 90 from approximately 25 US geographic areas. The clonotype was recovered from a woman in her thirties or forties with acute COVID-19. The specimen sequenced was PBMCs or T cells enriched from blood (not recorded which).

CDR3 in DNA: TGTGCCAGTAGTATGCCCCGGGGGGCCTCTGGAAACACCATATATTTT. This codes for CASSMPRGASGNTIYF. The chain recombines TRBV19 with TRBJ1-3; possibly TRBD1 for D (6 bases). CDR1 is LNHDA, CDR2 SQIVND, per germline (reference sequence). The CDR3 totals 16 residues. Deletions cut 3 bases from V and 0 bases from J, with 12 bases between.